Below are 18 T cell receptor beta chains sequenced from a single sample in a study of Graves' ophthalmopathy and Graves' hyperthyroidism. The authors amplified TCR beta CDR3 regions from RNA transcripts. First-round RT-PCR used HTBI primers; second-round multiplex PCR followed. Via MiXCR, TCRdb re-called the multiplex PCR reads, giving one row per CDR3 protein. This sample has 300,000 to 450,000 distinct CDR3 sequences; approximately 17% occur once, and the top ten carry roughly 2.4%. Sequences were obtained from peripheral blood. The receptors were sampled from an adult woman with stable Graves' hyperthyroidism.

The rearrangement joins TRBV11-2 to TRBJ1-2; tentatively, D is TRBD1 (5 bases). V shed 3 bases and J shed 6 bases, with 8 bases lying between them. The CDR3 contains 12 residues. Germline assignment: CDR1 SGHAT and CDR2 FQNNGV. CDR3 region: CASSLEGHGYTF. The CDR3 nucleotides read TGTGCCAGCAGCTTGGAGGGGCATGGCTACACCTTC.

This chain uses TRBV18 with TRBJ1-2; D is unresolved. This CDR3 is built from 15 residues. The germline CDR1 and CDR2 sequences are KGHSH and LQKENI. The V and J ends lost 0 bases and 3 bases respectively, with 11 bases between them. CDR3 residues: CASSPPGQTDYGYTF. The CDR3, as DNA: TGTGCCAGCTCACCACCGGGTCAGACTGACTATGGCTACACCTTC.

This clonotype was recorded many times. The V and J genes are TRBV28 and TRBJ1-5; D is uncertain. Germline V gene lookup returns CDR1 MDHEN and CDR2 SYDVKM. This CDR3 contains 10 residues. The germline V and J ends were trimmed by 6 bases and 9 bases, with 6 bases remaining between them. The CDR3 DNA reads TGTGCCAGCAGCGTTCGGCCCCAGCATTTT. Translation gives CASSVRPQHF.

This clonotype was observed many times. The rearrangement uses TRBV28 and TRBJ2-7; D unclear. The CDR3 spans 13 residues. CDR1 is MDHEN and CDR2 is SYDVKM in the germline V gene. Trimming removed 5 bases at V and 6 bases at J, with 14 bases between. CDR3 nucleotide sequence: TGTGCCAGCAGTCCCTCTGATCCGGCCGAGCAGTACTTC. Amino acid sequence: CASSPSDPAEQYF.

This clonotype was counted ten times or more. The rearrangement links TRBV2 to TRBJ2-7; D gene uncertain. Germline V lookup: CDR1 SNHLY, CDR2 FYNNEI. V was trimmed by 5 bases and J by 3 bases, leaving 8 bases between them. This CDR3 is 12 amino acids long. CDR3 in amino acids: CASSFGLYEQYF. Here the CDR3 DNA reads TGTGCCAGCAGTTTCGGCCTCTACGAGCAGTACTTC.

The chain combines TRBV20-1 with TRBJ2-2; tentative D call: TRBD1 (6 bases). Trimming took 0 bases from V and 5 from J, leaving 22 bases between them. The CDR3 extends over 18 amino acids. CDR1 DFQATT and CDR2 SNEGSKA come from the germline V gene (reference sequence). The CDR3 sequence: CSAREGGRLGARTGELFF. The CDR3, as DNA: TGCAGTGCTAGAGAAGGCGGACGATTGGGGGCTCGGACCGGGGAGCTGTTTTTT.

A few counts support this clonotype. With a much larger clone just one base away, this may be a read error. The rearrangement uses TRBV12-3 or TRBV12-4 and TRBJ1-2, with no clear D. V was pared by 10 bases and J by 0 bases, with 15 bases between. This CDR3 is built from 14 residues. The CDR3 DNA sequence: TGTGCCAACAGAGACTCCGGAGCTAACTATGGCTACACCTTC. This gives the protein CANRDSGANYGYTF.

At least ten counts were recorded for this clonotype. The V call is TRBV28, the J call TRBJ1-3; 7 positions agree with TRBD1. The CDR3 is 14 amino acids. Germline loops: CDR1 MDHEN, CDR2 SYDVKM. With V trimmed by 5 bases and J by 2 bases, 3 bases remained unmatched. CDR3: CASSRQGPGNTIYF. CDR3 coding DNA: TGTGCCAGCAGTCGACAGGGTCCTGGAAACACCATATATTTT.

This clonotype has at least ten counts. The chain employs TRBV4-3 and TRBJ2-7; the D gene is possibly TRBD2 (5 bases). With 4 bases removed from V and 3 bases from J, the gap between germline ends came to 10 bases. The V gene's germline CDR1 is LGHNA and CDR2 YSLEER. This CDR3 is 13 amino acids long. The CDR3 is CASSRDSDYEQYF. For the CDR3, the DNA is TGCGCCAGCAGCCGTGATAGCGACTACGAGCAGTACTTC.

This clonotype was found many times. The CDR3 here is CASSFGFGGPLGTQYF. CDR3 bases: TGTGCCAGCAGCTTTGGTTTTGGGGGCCCTCTGGGGACCCAGTACTTC. The chain carries TRBV7-9 and TRBJ2-5; tentatively, D is TRBD1 (6 bases). The CDR3 covers 16 residues. The germline V gene encodes CDR1 SEHNR and CDR2 FQNEAQ (reference sequence). V shed 3 bases and J shed 7 bases, with 21 bases lying between them.

V is TRBV5-1 and J is TRBJ2-7; 7 bases fit TRBD1. Germline CDR1 SGHRS, CDR2 YFSETQ. This CDR3 region has 16 residues. After removal of 2 bases from V and 3 bases from J, the junction contained 11 bases not matched to a gene. Written as DNA, the CDR3 is TGCGCCAGCAGCTTCGCCCCCCAGGGGGTGGTCTACGAGCAGTACTTC. It codes for CASSFAPQGVVYEQYF.

This clonotype was recorded many times. The CDR3, as DNA: TGTGCCAGCACTCCCGCGGGGCTCTACGAGCAGTACTTC. Protein product: CASTPAGLYEQYF. This chain links TRBV6-2 or TRBV6-3 with TRBJ2-7, with D possibly TRBD2 on 6 matching bases. V dropped 7 bases and J dropped 3 bases, with 13 bases sitting between them. The CDR3 sequence is 13 residues long. Germline assignment: CDR1 MNHEY and CDR2 SVGEGT.

This clonotype appeared many times. The chain has TRBV11-1 and TRBJ2-7; TRBD2 matches at 11 bases. The V gene's germline CDR1 is SGHAT and CDR2 FQDESV (reference sequence). Unmatched junction bases numbered 16, after V lost 5 bases and J lost 4 bases. The CDR3 loop spans 18 amino acids. In DNA form, the CDR3 reads TGTGCCAGCAGCCCCGATAGCGGGAGGGCCGAATGGAGATACGAGCAGTACTTC. It translates to CASSPDSGRAEWRYEQYF.

This chain uses TRBV4-2 with TRBJ1-1, with 7 bases identical to TRBD1. Germline loops: CDR1 LGHNA, CDR2 YNFKEQ. This CDR3 has 15 amino acids. V gave up 1 base and J gave up 4 bases; unmatched junction bases: 6. The chain's CDR3 is CASSQALNRGTEAFF. The CDR3 coding sequence is TGTGCCAGCAGCCAAGCTTTAAACAGGGGCACTGAAGCTTTCTTT.

The V call is TRBV6-1, the J call TRBJ1-5, with a tentative D call TRBD1 (6 bases). Germline CDR1 is MNHNS and CDR2 is SASEGT. The CDR3 runs 13 residues. V dropped 6 bases and J dropped 7 bases, with 13 bases sitting between them. The DNA for the CDR3 is TGTGCCAGCAGGGGTGGGGGCACGCAGCCCCAGCATTTT. Translated: CASRGGGTQPQHF.

In this sample, this clonotype turned up many times. As DNA, the CDR3 is TGTGCCAGCAGCCAAGGGACAGCTCAAGAGACCCAGTACTTC. This sequence encodes CASSQGTAQETQYF. V and J are TRBV12-3 or TRBV12-4 and TRBJ2-5; 7 nucleotides match TRBD1. CDR3 length equals 14 residues. With 6 bases clipped from V and 2 bases from J, the junction kept 6 bases outside the gene matches.

This clonotype was observed at least ten times. This chain joins TRBV28 and TRBJ2-7; 12 bases align to TRBD1. The CDR3 has 16 residues. V shed 1 base and J 4 bases; nucleotides not matched to a gene: 5. Germline CDR1 and CDR2: MDHEN and SYDVKM. The CDR3 here is CASSLLRDRGLYEQYF. The CDR3 coding sequence is TGTGCCAGCAGTTTATTAAGGGACAGGGGGCTTTACGAGCAGTACTTC. The variable domain in full, completed from reference TRBV28 and TRBJ2-7, reads DVKVTQSSRYLVKRTGEKVFLECVQDMDHENMFWYRQDPGLGLRLIYFSYDVKMKEKGDIPEGYSVSREKKERFSLILESASTNQTSMYLCASSLLRDRGLYEQYFGPGTRLTVT.

This clonotype was observed at least ten times. The V and J genes are TRBV13 and TRBJ1-1; D is perhaps TRBD1 (5 bases). The CDR3 consists of 14 residues. V dropped 5 bases and J dropped 3 bases, with 13 bases sitting between them. CDR1 and CDR2 from the germline V gene are PRHDT and FYEKMQ (reference sequence). CDR3 loop: CASSPRTIDTEAFF. The CDR3 DNA reads TGTGCCAGCAGCCCCCGGACAATTGACACTGAAGCTTTCTTT.